This TCR beta chain came from a study of T cells in narcolepsy. CDR3 length: 15 amino acids. Germline CDR1 and CDR2: MNHNS and SASEGT. V lost 4 bases and J lost 0, with 12 bases in between. The repertoire was sequenced with immunoSEQ multiplex PCR; TCRdb's copy has only in-frame clones and lacks some. The table has about 34,000 clones, around four fifths seen once. The chain carries TRBV6-1 and TRBJ1-2; D perhaps matches TRBD1 (6 bases). The sequencing sample was made of CD45RA- memory CD4+ T cells from PBMCs. The TCR sequence derives from a human donor with narcolepsy. This CDR3 is CASSVSGGPNYGYTF. CDR3 nucleotides: TGTGCCAGCAGTGTCTCCGGGGGGCCTAACTATGGCTACACCTTC.